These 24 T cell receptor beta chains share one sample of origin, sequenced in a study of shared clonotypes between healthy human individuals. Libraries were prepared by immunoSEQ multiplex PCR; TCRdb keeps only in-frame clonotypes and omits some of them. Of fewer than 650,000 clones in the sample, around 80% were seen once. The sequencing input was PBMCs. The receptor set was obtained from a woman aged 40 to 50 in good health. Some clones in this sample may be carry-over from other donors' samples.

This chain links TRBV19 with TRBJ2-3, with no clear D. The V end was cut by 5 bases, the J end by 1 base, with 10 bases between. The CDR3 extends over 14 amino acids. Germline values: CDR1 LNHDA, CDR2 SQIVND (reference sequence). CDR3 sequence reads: CASSPERRTDTQYF. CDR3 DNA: TGTGCCAGTAGTCCCGAGAGACGCACAGATACGCAGTATTTT.

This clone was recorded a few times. CDR3 amino acids: CASDRGAGNTIYF. DNA for the CDR3: TGTGCCAGCGACCGAGGGGCTGGAAACACCATATATTTT. The chain employs TRBV7-9 and TRBJ1-3; possibly TRBD1 for D (5 bases). Germline V lookup: CDR1 SEHNR, CDR2 FQNEAQ (reference sequence). The CDR3 runs 13 residues. Trimming pared 8 bases from V and 2 bases from J, leaving 10 bases between.

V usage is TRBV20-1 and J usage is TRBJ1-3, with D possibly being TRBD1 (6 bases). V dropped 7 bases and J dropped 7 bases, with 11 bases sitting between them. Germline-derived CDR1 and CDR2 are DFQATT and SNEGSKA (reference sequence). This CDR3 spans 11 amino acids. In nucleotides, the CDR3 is TGCAGTGGACAGGAAGACAACACCATATATTTT. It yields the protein CSGQEDNTIYF.

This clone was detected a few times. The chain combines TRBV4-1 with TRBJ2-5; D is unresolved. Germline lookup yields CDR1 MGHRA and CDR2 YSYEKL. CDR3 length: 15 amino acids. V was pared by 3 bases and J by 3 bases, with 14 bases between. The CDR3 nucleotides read TGCGCCAGCAGCCAGACTCGAGGACGGGAAGAGACCCAGTACTTC. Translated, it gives CASSQTRGREETQYF.

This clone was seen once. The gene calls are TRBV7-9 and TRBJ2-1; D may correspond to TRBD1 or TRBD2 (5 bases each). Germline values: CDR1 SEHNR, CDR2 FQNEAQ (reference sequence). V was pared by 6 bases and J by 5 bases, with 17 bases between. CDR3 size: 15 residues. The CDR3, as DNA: TGTGCCAGCAGTCGTACCGGGACGCGTAACAATGAGCAGTTCTTC. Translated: CASSRTGTRNNEQFF. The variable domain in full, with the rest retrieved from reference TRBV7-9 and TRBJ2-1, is DTGVSQNPRHKITKRGQNVTFRCDPISEHNRLYWYRQTLGQGPEFLTYFQNEAQLEKSRLLSDRFSAERPKGSFSTLEIQRTEQGDSAMYLCASSRTGTRNNEQFFGPGTRLTVL.

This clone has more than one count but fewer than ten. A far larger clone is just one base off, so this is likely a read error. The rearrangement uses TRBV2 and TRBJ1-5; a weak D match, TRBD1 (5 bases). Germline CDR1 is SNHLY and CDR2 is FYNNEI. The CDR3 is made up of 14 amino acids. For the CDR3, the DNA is TGTGCCTGCAGCCCGGGGGGGGAGGCTCAGCCCCAGCATTTT. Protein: CACSPGGEAQPQHF.

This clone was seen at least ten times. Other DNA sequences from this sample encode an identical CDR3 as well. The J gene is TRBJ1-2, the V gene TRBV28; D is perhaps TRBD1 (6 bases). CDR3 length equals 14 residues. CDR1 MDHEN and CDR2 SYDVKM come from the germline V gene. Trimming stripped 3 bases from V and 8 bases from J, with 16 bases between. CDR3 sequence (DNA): TGTGCCAGCAGTTTTTATGGGGGGCTTGACGGCTACACCTTC. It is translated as CASSFYGGLDGYTF.

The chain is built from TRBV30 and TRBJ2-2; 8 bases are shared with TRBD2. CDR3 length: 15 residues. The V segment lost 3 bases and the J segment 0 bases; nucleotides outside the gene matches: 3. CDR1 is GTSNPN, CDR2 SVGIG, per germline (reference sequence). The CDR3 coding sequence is TGTGCCTGGAGCTCGGGACTAGCGAACACCGGGGAGCTGTTTTTT. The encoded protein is CAWSSGLANTGELFF.

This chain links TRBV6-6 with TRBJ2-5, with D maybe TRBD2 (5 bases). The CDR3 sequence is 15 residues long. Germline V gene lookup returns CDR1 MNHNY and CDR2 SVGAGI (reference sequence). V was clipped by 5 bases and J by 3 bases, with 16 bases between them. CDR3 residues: CASSDPGGRKETQYF. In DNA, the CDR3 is TGTGCCAGCAGTGACCCTGGCGGGCGGAAAGAGACCCAGTACTTC.

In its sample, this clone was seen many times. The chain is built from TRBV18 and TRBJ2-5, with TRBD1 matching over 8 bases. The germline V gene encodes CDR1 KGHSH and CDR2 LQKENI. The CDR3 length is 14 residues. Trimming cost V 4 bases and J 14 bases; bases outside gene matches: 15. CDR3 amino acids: CASSLNGEPGQVYF. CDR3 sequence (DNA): TGTGCCAGCTCACTCAACGGAGAGCCGGGACAGGTCTACTTC.

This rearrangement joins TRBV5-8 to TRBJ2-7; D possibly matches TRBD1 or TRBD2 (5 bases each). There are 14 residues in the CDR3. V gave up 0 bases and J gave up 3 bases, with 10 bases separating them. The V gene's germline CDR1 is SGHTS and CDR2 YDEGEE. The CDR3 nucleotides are TGTGCCAGCAGCTTGGATGGGACCCACTACGAGCAGTACTTC. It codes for CASSLDGTHYEQYF.

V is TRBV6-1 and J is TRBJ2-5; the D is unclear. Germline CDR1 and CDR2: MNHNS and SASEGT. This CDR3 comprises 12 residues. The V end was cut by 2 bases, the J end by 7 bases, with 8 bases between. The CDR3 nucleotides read TGTGCCAGCAGTGAACCTCAGGCGACCCAGTACTTC. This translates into CASSEPQATQYF.

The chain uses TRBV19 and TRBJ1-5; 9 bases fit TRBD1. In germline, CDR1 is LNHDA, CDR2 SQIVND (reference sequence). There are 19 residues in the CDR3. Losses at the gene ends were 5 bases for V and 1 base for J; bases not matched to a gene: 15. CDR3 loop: CASSRSPGQGRYSNQPQHF. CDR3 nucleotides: TGTGCCAGTAGTCGCTCCCCGGGACAGGGAAGGTACAGCAATCAGCCCCAGCATTTT.

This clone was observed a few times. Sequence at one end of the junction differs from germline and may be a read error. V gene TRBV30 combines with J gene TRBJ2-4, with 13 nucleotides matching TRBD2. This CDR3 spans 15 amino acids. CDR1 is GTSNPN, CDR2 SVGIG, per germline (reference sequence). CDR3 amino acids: CARSGTSGMSYIQYF. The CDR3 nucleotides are TGTGCCCGGAGTGGGACTAGCGGGATGAGCTACATTCAGTACTTC.

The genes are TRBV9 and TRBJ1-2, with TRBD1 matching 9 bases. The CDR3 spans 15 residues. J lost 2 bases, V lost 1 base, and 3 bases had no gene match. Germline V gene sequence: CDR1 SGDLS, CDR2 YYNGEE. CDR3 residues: CASSVNGQGNYGYTF. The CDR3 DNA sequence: TGTGCCAGCAGCGTAAACGGACAGGGGAACTATGGCTACACCTTC.

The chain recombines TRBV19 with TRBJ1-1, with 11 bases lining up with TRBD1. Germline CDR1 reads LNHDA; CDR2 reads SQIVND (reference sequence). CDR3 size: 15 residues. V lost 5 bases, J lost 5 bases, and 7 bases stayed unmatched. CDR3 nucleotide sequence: TGTGCCAGTAGTCCGGGGACAGGGGGAGGTACTGAAGCTTTCTTT. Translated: CASSPGTGGGTEAFF.

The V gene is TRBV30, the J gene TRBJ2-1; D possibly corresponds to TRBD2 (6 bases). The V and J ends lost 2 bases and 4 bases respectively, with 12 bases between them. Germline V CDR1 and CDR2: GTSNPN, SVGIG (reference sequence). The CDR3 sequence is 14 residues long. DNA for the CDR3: TGTGCCTGGAGTCGTAGCGGCATATACAATGAGCAGTTCTTC. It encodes CAWSRSGIYNEQFF.

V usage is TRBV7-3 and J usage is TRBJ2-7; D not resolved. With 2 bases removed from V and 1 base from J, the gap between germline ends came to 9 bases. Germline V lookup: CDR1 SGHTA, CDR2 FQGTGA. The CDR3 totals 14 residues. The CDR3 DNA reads TGTGCCAGCAGCTTAGGGGTTGGATCCTACGAGCAGTACTTC. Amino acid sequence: CASSLGVGSYEQYF.

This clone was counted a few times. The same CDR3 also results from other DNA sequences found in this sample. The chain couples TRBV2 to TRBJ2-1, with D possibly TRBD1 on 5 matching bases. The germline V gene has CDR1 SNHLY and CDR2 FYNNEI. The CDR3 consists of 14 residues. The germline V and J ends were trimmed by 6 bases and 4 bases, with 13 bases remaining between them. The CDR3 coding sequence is TGTGCCAGCAGGGGTCAGGGTACTTACAATGAGCAGTTCTTC. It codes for CASRGQGTYNEQFF.

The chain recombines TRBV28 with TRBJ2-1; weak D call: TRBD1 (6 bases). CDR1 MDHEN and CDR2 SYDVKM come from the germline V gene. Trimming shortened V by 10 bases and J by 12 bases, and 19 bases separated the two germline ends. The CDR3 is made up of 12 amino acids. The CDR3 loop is CATRVWDKAQFF. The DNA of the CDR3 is TGTGCCACCCGAGTCTGGGACAAGGCGCAGTTCTTC.

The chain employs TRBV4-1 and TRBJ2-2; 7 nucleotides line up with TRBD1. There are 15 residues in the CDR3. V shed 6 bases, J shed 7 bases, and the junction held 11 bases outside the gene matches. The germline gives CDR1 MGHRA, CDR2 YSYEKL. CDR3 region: CASRLGGVRDGELFF. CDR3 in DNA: TGCGCCAGCAGACTAGGGGGCGTTAGGGACGGGGAGCTGTTTTTT.

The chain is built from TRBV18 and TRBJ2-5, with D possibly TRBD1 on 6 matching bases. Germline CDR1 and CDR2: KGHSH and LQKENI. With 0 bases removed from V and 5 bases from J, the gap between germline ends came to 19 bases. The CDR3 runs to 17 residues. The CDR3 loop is CASSPPTGSGSQETQYF. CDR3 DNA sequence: TGTGCCAGCTCACCACCTACAGGGTCGGGGTCTCAGGAGACCCAGTACTTC.

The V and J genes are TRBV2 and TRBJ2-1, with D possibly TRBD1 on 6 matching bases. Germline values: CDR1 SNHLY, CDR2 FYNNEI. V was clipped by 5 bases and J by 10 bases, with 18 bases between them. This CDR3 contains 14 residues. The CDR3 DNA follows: TGTGCCAGCAGTCTGTCCGCACAGGGTTGGGAGCAGTTCTTC. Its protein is CASSLSAQGWEQFF.

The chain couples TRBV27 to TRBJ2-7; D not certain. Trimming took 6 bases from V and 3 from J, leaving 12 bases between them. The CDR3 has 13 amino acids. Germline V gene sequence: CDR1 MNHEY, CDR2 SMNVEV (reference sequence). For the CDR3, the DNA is TGTGCCAGCAGAGTGAACCCCCTCTACGAGCAGTACTTC. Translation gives CASRVNPLYEQYF.